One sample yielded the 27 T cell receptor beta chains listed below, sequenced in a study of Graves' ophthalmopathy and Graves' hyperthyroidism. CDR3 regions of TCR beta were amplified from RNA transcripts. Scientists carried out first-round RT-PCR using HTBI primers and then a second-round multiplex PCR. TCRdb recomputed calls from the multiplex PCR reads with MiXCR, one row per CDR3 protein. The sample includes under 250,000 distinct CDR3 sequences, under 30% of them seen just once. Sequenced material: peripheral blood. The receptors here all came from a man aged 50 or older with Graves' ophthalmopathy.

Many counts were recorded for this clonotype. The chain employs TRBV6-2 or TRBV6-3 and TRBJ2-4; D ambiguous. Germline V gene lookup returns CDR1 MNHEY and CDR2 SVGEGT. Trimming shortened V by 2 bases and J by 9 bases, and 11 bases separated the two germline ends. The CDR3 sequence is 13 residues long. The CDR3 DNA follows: TGTGCCAGCAGTTACCCAGACATGGGCATTCAGTACTTC. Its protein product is CASSYPDMGIQYF.

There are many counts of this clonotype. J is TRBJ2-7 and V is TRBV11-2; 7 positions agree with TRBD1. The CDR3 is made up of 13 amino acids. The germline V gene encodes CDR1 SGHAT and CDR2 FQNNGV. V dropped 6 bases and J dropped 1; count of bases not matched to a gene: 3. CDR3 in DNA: TGTGCCAGCAGGGCAGGGGGATCCTACGAGCAGTACTTC. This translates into CASRAGGSYEQYF.

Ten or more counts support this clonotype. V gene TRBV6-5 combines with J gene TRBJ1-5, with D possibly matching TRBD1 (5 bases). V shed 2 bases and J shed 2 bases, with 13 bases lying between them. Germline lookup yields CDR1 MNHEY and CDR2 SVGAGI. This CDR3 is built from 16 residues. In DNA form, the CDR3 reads TGTGCCAGCAGTTACCCCCGGGGAGGGGGCAATCAGCCCCAGCATTTT. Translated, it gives CASSYPRGGGNQPQHF.

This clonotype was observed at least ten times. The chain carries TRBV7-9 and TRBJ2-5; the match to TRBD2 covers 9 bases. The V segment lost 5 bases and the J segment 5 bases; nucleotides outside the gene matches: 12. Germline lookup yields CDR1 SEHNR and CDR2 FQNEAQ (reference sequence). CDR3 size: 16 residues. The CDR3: CASSLPRLAEGETQYF. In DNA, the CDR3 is TGTGCCAGCAGCCTCCCGAGACTAGCGGAAGGGGAGACCCAGTACTTC. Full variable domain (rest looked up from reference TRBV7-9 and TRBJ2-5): DTGVSQNPRHKITKRGQNVTFRCDPISEHNRLYWYRQTLGQGPEFLTYFQNEAQLEKSRLLSDRFSAERPKGSFSTLEIQRTEQGDSAMYLCASSLPRLAEGETQYFGPGTRLLVL.

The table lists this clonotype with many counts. CDR3 sequence (DNA): TGTGCCAGCAGCCCCAGCTGGACAGGGGCTCAGCCCCAGCATTTT. Translating gives CASSPSWTGAQPQHF. This sequence joins TRBV12-3 or TRBV12-4 and TRBJ1-5; TRBD1 agrees at 9 bases. The J segment lost 6 bases and the V segment lost 6 bases, leaving 9 bases of the junction unmatched. This CDR3 spans 15 amino acids.

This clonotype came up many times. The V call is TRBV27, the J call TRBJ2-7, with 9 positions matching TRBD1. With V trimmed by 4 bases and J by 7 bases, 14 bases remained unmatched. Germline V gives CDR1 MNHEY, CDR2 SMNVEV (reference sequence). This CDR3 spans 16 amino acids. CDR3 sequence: CASSSTLQGAPVEQYF. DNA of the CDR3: TGTGCCAGCAGTTCCACACTACAGGGGGCGCCCGTTGAGCAGTACTTC.

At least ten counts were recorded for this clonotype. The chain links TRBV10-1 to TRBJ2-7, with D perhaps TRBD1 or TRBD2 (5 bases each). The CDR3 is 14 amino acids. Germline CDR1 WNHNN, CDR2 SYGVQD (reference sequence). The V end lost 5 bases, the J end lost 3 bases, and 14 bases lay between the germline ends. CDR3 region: CASSKGRDNYEQYF. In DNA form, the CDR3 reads TGCGCCAGCAGTAAGGGGAGAGACAACTACGAGCAGTACTTC.

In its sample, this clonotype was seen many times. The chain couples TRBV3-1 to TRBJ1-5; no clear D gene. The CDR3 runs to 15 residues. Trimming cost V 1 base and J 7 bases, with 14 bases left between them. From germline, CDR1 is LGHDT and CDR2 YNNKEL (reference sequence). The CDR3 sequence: CASSQGGPIGQPQHF. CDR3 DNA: TGTGCCAGCAGCCAAGGTGGCCCCATCGGACAGCCCCAGCATTTT. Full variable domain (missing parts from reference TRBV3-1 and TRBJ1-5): DTAVSQTPKYLVTQMGNDKSIKCEQNLGHDTMYWYKQDSKKFLKIMFSYNNKELIINETVPNRFSPKSPDKAHLNLHINSLELGDSAVYFCASSQGGPIGQPQHFGDGTRLSIL.

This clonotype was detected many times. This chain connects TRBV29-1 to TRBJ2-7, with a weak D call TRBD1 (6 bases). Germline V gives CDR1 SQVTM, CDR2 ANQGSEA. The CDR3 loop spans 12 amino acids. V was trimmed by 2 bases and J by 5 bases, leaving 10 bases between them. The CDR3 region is CSVEQGIDEQYF. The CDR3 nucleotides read TGCAGCGTTGAACAGGGGATCGACGAGCAGTACTTC.

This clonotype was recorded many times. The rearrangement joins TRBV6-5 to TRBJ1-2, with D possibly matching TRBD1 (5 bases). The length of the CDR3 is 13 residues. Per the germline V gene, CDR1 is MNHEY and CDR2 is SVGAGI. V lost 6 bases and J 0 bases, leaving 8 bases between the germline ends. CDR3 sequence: CASSARANYGYTF. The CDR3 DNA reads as TGTGCCAGCAGCGCCAGGGCTAACTATGGCTACACCTTC.

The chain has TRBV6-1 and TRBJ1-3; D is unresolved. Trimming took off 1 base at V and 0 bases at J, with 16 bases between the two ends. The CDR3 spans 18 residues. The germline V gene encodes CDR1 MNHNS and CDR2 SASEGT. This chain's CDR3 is CASSEGFRVGDSGNTIYF. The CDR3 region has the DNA TGTGCCAGCAGTGAAGGGTTCCGGGTCGGGGACTCTGGAAACACCATATATTTT.

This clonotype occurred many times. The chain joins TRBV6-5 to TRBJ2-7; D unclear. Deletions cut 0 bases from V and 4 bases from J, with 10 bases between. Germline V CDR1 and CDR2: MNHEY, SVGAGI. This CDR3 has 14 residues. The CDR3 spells CASSYSRTTYEQYF. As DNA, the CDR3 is TGTGCCAGCAGTTACTCGAGGACCACTTACGAGCAGTACTTC.

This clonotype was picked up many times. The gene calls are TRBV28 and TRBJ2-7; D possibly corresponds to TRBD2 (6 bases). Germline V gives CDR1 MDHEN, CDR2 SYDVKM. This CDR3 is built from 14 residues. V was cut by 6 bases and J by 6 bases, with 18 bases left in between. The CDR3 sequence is CASSPVEGRGEQYF. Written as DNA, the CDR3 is TGTGCCAGCAGCCCGGTGGAGGGCCGGGGCGAGCAGTACTTC.

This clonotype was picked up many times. The CDR3: CASRHSGAERETQYF. Written as DNA, the CDR3 is TGCGCCAGCAGACACTCGGGAGCGGAGAGGGAGACCCAGTACTTC. The chain recombines TRBV5-1 with TRBJ2-5, with a tentative D call TRBD2 (6 bases). The germline gives CDR1 SGHRS, CDR2 YFSETQ. Between the trimmed V and J ends, which lost 5 bases and 5 bases, there was a span of 19 bases. CDR3 length: 15 residues.

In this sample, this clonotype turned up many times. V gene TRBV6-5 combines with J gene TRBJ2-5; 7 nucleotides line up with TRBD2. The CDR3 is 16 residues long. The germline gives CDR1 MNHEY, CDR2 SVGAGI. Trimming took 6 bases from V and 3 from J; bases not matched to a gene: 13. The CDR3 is CASRAGTTKAEETQYF. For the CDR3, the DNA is TGTGCCAGCAGGGCCGGGACTACCAAAGCTGAAGAGACCCAGTACTTC.

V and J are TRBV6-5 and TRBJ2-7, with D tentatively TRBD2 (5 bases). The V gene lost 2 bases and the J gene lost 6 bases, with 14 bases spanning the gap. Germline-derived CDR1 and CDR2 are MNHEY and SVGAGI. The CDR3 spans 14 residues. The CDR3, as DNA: TGTGCCAGCAGTTACGAGGGTAGCGCAAGCGAGCAGTACTTC. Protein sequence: CASSYEGSASEQYF.

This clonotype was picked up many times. The CDR3 spells CASSERGGDTEAFF. The CDR3 nucleotides read TGTGCCAGCAGTGAACGGGGGGGGGACACTGAAGCTTTCTTT. V gene TRBV6-1 combines with J gene TRBJ1-1; weak D call: TRBD1 (5 bases). Germline V gene data show CDR1 as MNHNS and CDR2 as SASEGT. The V and J ends lost 2 bases and 3 bases respectively, with 10 bases between them. There are 14 residues in the CDR3.

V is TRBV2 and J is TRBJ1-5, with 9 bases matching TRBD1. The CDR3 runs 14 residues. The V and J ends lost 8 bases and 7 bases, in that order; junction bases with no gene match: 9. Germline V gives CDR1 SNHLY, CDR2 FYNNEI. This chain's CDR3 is CASSGQGLHQPQHF. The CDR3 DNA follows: TGTGCCAGCTCGGGACAGGGATTGCACCAGCCCCAGCATTTT. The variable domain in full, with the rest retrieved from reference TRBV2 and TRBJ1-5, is EPEVTQTPSHQVTQMGQEVILRCVPISNHLYFYWYRQILGQKVEFLVSFYNNEISEKSEIFDDQFSVERPDGSNFTLKIRSTKLEDSAMYFCASSGQGLHQPQHFGDGTRLSIL.

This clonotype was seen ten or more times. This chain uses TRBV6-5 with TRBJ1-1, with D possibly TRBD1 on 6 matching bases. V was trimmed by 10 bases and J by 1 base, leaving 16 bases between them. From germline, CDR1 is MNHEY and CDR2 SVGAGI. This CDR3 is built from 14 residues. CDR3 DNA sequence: TGTGCCATCAACTCGGGACACGAGAACACTGAAGCTTTCTTT. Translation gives CAINSGHENTEAFF.

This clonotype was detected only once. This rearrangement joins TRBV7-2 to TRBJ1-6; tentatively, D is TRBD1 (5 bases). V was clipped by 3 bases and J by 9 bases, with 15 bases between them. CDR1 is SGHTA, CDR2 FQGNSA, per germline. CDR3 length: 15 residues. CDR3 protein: CASSFKGQGGSPLHF. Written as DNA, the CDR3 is TGTGCCAGCAGCTTTAAGGGCCAGGGTGGTTCACCCCTCCACTTT.

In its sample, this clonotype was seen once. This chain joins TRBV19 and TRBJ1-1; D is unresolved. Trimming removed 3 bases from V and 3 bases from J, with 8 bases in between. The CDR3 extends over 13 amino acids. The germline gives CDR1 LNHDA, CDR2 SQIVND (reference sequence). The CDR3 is CASSMMGDTEAFF. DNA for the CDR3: TGTGCCAGTAGTATGATGGGAGACACTGAAGCTTTCTTT.

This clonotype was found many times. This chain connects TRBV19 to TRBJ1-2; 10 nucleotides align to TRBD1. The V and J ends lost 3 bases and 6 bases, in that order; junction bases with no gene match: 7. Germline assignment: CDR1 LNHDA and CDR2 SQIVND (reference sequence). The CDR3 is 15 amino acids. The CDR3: CASSITGQGTDGYTF. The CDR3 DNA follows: TGTGCCAGTAGTATCACGGGACAGGGGACAGATGGCTACACCTTC.

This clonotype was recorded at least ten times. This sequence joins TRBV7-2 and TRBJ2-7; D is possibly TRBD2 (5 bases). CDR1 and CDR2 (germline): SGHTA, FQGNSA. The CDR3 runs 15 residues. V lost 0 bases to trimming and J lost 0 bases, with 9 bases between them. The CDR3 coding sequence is TGTGCCAGCAGCTTAGCCACGGGGAGCTCCTACGAGCAGTACTTC. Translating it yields CASSLATGSSYEQYF.

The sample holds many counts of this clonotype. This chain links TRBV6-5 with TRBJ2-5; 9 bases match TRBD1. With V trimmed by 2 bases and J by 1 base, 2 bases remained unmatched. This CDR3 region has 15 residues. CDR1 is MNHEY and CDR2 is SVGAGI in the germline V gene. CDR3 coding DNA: TGTGCCAGCAGTTACCCGGGACAGGGCCAAGAGACCCAGTACTTC. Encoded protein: CASSYPGQGQETQYF.

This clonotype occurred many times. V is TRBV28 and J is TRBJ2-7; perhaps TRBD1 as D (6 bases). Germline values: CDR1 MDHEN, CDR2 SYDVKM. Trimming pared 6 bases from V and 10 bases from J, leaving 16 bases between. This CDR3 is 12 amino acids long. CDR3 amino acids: CASSRDDRIQYF. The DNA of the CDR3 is TGTGCCAGCAGCCGTGACGACAGGATTCAGTACTTC.

This chain's CDR3 is CASSNGQGGNTEAFF. The CDR3 coding sequence is TGTGCCAGCAGTAACGGACAGGGAGGAAACACTGAAGCTTTCTTT. This rearrangement joins TRBV6-2 or TRBV6-3 to TRBJ1-1; TRBD1 matches at 8 bases. The trim removed 5 bases at V and 2 bases at J, leaving 7 bases unmatched. Germline CDR1 is MNHEY and CDR2 is SVGEGT. CDR3 length equals 15 residues.

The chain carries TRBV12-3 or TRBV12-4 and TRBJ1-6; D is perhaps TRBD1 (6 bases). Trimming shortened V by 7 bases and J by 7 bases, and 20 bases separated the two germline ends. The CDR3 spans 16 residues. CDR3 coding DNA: TGTGCCAGCACCGGAACAGGGAACCTTTACAATTCACCCCTCCACTTT. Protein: CASTGTGNLYNSPLHF.